These 32 T cell receptor beta chains came from one sample sequenced in a study of blood T cell repertoires in COVID-19. Repertoires were generated with immunoSEQ multiplex PCR, while TCRdb's copy carries only in-frame clones and drops some. The data hold approximately 150,000 clones, with approximately 87% observed a single time. Material for sequencing was peripheral blood. All receptors come from a man between 70 and 80 years old with active COVID-19.

This sequence joins TRBV6-5 and TRBJ1-5, with D possibly TRBD1 on 5 matching bases. Germline CDR1 reads MNHEY; CDR2 reads SVGAGI. The CDR3 sequence is 14 residues long. Trimming pared 7 bases from V and 3 bases from J, leaving 13 bases between. CDR3 coding DNA: TGTGCCAGCATCGGGCAGGGCGTCAATCAGCCCCAGCATTTT. Its translation is CASIGQGVNQPQHF.

The V and J genes are TRBV28 and TRBJ1-2; D call uncertain. The V and J ends lost 5 bases and 8 bases respectively, with 21 bases between them. Germline V gene sequence: CDR1 MDHEN, CDR2 SYDVKM. The CDR3 consists of 15 residues. CDR3 sequence: CASSPGRGSKGGYTF. The CDR3, as DNA: TGTGCCAGCAGTCCCGGGCGCGGGTCAAAAGGGGGCTACACCTTC.

The chain employs TRBV10-3 and TRBJ2-3; possible D gene TRBD2, 5 bases. The ends were cut back, 6 bases at V and 4 bases at J, with 11 bases in the middle. CDR3 size: 13 residues. CDR1 and CDR2 (germline): ENHRY, SYGVKD. The CDR3 protein is CAIRGLAADTQYF. CDR3 nucleotides: TGTGCCATCAGGGGCCTAGCAGCAGATACGCAGTATTTT.

This clone occurred once. CDR3 in DNA: TGTGCCAGCAGTGAAGGACAGGGGGGCTATGGCTACACCTTC. Protein sequence: CASSEGQGGYGYTF. The rearrangement joins TRBV6-1 to TRBJ1-2; 9 nucleotides align to TRBD1. The trim removed 1 base at V and 4 bases at J, leaving 1 base unmatched. Germline lookup yields CDR1 MNHNS and CDR2 SASEGT. This CDR3 is built from 14 residues.

V gene TRBV25-1 combines with J gene TRBJ2-1; TRBD2 matches 8 bases. The junction had 7 bases not matched to a gene; V was cut back by 7 bases and J by 8 bases. Germline V gives CDR1 MGHDK, CDR2 SYGVNS. The CDR3 runs to 13 residues. CDR3 bases: TGTGCCAGCACCTCAAGCGGGAGATATGAGCAGTTCTTC. This sequence encodes CASTSSGRYEQFF.

The chain combines TRBV6-1 with TRBJ1-2, with D perhaps matching TRBD1 (6 bases). In germline, CDR1 is MNHNS, CDR2 SASEGT. V gave up 1 base and J gave up 3 bases, with 6 bases separating them. The CDR3 runs 13 residues. For the CDR3, the DNA is TGTGCCAGCAGTGAAGACAGGGACTATGGCTACACCTTC. Its protein product is CASSEDRDYGYTF.

V and J are TRBV6-5 and TRBJ1-3, with D maybe TRBD1 (5 bases). Trimming stripped 7 bases from V and 9 bases from J, with 13 bases between. This CDR3 has 12 amino acids. Germline V gene data show CDR1 as MNHEY and CDR2 as SVGAGI. This CDR3 reads CASIFSGLTIYF. DNA of the CDR3: TGTGCCAGCATTTTTTCGGGACTCACCATATATTTT.

The genes are TRBV11-2 and TRBJ2-7; TRBD1 might be the D (5 bases). This CDR3 has 13 residues. Germline values: CDR1 SGHAT, CDR2 FQNNGV. V was cut by 5 bases and J by 2 bases, with 10 bases left in between. CDR3 DNA: TGTGCCAGCAGCAGTGACAGTCCCTACGAGCAGTACTTC. It encodes CASSSDSPYEQYF.

V gene TRBV28 combines with J gene TRBJ2-3; TRBD2 agrees at 10 bases. Germline-derived CDR1 and CDR2 are MDHEN and SYDVKM. Trimming cost V 2 bases and J 4 bases; bases outside gene matches: 6. The CDR3 length is 16 residues. CDR3 DNA sequence: TGTGCCAGCAGTTTAGACGTAGCGGGAGGTTCAGATACGCAGTATTTT. Translation: CASSLDVAGGSDTQYF.

The V call is TRBV28, the J call TRBJ2-4; tentative D call: TRBD2 (5 bases). V was cut by 5 bases and J by 1 base, with 12 bases left in between. The CDR3 sequence is 15 residues long. Germline CDR1 MDHEN, CDR2 SYDVKM. For the CDR3, the DNA is TGTGCCAGCAGTCCCCGCGGCGGGGCCAAAAACATTCAGTACTTC. Its protein product is CASSPRGGAKNIQYF.

About this clone itself: Sequence at one end of the junction differs from germline and may be a read error. The V and J genes are TRBV28 and TRBJ2-3, with 9 bases aligning to TRBD2. Per the germline V gene, CDR1 is MDHEN and CDR2 is SYDVKM. The CDR3 extends over 13 amino acids. CDR3: CASSPPGTSTEDF. DNA for the CDR3: TGTGCCAGCAGTCCACCGGGGACTAGCACCGAGGATTTT.

The rearrangement links TRBV9 to TRBJ1-6; TRBD1 aligns across 7 bases. The ends lost 3 bases at V and 10 bases at J; junction bases unmatched: 7. The CDR3 has 14 residues. Germline V gene lookup returns CDR1 SGDLS and CDR2 YYNGEE. The CDR3 DNA follows: TGTGCCAGCAGCGGACAGGGCGGGAAGTCACCCCTCCACTTT. Protein: CASSGQGGKSPLHF.

This chain joins TRBV28 and TRBJ2-3; D is perhaps TRBD1 (6 bases). The CDR3 has 17 amino acids. V lost 3 bases to trimming and J lost 0 bases, with 16 bases between them. CDR1 MDHEN and CDR2 SYDVKM come from the germline V gene. CDR3 sequence reads: CASSFPRGHLSTDTQYF. The DNA of the CDR3 is TGTGCCAGCAGTTTCCCAAGGGGACACCTTAGCACAGATACGCAGTATTTT.

The V call is TRBV7-2, the J call TRBJ1-5; D might be TRBD1 (5 bases). V was cut by 5 bases and J by 4 bases, with 18 bases left in between. This CDR3 has 16 residues. Germline-derived CDR1 and CDR2 are SGHTA and FQGNSA. CDR3 coding DNA: TGTGCCAGCAGCCTACAACCCGGGGGACTAAATCAGCCCCAGCATTTT. It yields the protein CASSLQPGGLNQPQHF.

This rearrangement joins TRBV7-2 to TRBJ1-1; TRBD1 matches 9 bases. Germline lookup yields CDR1 SGHTA and CDR2 FQGNSA. CDR3 size: 13 residues. V trimming: 7 bases; J trimming: 3 bases; junction bases outside the gene matches: 3. The CDR3 here is CASTWDRDTEAFF. CDR3 sequence (DNA): TGTGCCAGCACCTGGGACAGGGACACTGAAGCTTTCTTT. Full variable domain (rest looked up from reference TRBV7-2 and TRBJ1-1): GAGVSQSPSNKVTEKGKDVELRCDPISGHTALYWYRQSLGQGLEFLIYFQGNSAPDKSGLPSDRFSAERTGGSVSTLTIQRTQQEDSAVYLCASTWDRDTEAFFGQGTRLTVV.

In its sample, this clone was seen a few times. The J gene is TRBJ2-7, the V gene TRBV3-1 (or the pseudogene TRBV3-2); D is perhaps TRBD2 (6 bases). The CDR3 has 15 amino acids. Germline CDR1 reads LGHDT; CDR2 reads YNNKEL (reference sequence). Trimming took off 3 bases at V and 4 bases at J, with 16 bases between the two ends. The CDR3 here is CASSQIPAGKYEQYF. The DNA for the CDR3 is TGTGCCAGCAGCCAGATTCCCGCGGGGAAGTACGAGCAGTACTTC.

CDR3 amino acids: CASSYGTVNQPQHF. CDR3 DNA sequence: TGTGCCAGCAGCTACGGGACAGTCAATCAGCCCCAGCATTTT. The chain employs TRBV7-2 and TRBJ1-5; 7 nucleotides align to TRBD1. The CDR3 has 14 residues. Germline V gene lookup returns CDR1 SGHTA and CDR2 FQGNSA. With 4 bases clipped from V and 3 bases from J, the junction kept 3 bases outside the gene matches. Full variable domain (missing parts from reference TRBV7-2 and TRBJ1-5): GAGVSQSPSNKVTEKGKDVELRCDPISGHTALYWYRQSLGQGLEFLIYFQGNSAPDKSGLPSDRFSAERTGGSVSTLTIQRTQQEDSAVYLCASSYGTVNQPQHFGDGTRLSIL.

The rearrangement joins TRBV5-1 to TRBJ2-7; 9 nucleotides align to TRBD2. The CDR3 spans 15 residues. The V segment lost 5 bases and the J segment 2 bases; nucleotides outside the gene matches: 8. Per the germline V gene, CDR1 is SGHRS and CDR2 is YFSETQ. The CDR3 nucleotides read TGCGCCAGCAGTCCTCAGACTAGCGGAGCCTACGAGCAGTACTTC. The encoded protein is CASSPQTSGAYEQYF.

In its sample, this clone was seen once. V and J are TRBV6-6 and TRBJ1-3, with 7 bases matching TRBD1. Germline CDR1 MNHNY, CDR2 SVGAGI (reference sequence). The CDR3 is 15 amino acids. The junction had 8 bases not matched to a gene; V was cut back by 5 bases and J by 4 bases. The CDR3: CASSADRVGGNTIYF. The CDR3 DNA follows: TGTGCCAGCAGTGCCGACAGGGTAGGAGGAAACACCATATATTTT.

This chain joins TRBV7-9 and TRBJ2-3; the D gene is possibly TRBD1 (6 bases). Trimming left V 5 bases short and J 2 bases short, with 17 bases between. CDR3 length: 16 residues. Germline assignment: CDR1 SEHNR and CDR2 FQNEAQ (reference sequence). The CDR3 bases are TGTGCCAGCAGCACGATTTGGGGGCGATCCACAGATACGCAGTATTTT. As protein: CASSTIWGRSTDTQYF.

The rearrangement uses TRBV9 and TRBJ2-1, with 9 positions matching TRBD2. V gave up 0 bases and J gave up 6 bases; unmatched junction bases: 7. The CDR3 has 16 residues. Germline V gene lookup returns CDR1 SGDLS and CDR2 YYNGEE. CDR3 DNA sequence: TGTGCCAGCAGCGTAGGAGAGGGTAGCGGGAGCAATGAGCAGTTCTTC. It encodes CASSVGEGSGSNEQFF.

This chain connects TRBV2 to TRBJ2-7; no clear D. The CDR3 sequence is 12 residues long. Per germline, CDR1 SNHLY and CDR2 FYNNEI. Trimming took off 2 bases at V and 4 bases at J, with 6 bases between the two ends. CDR3 nucleotides: TGTGCCAGCAGTGAATGGGCTTACGAGCAGTACTTC. This gives the protein CASSEWAYEQYF.

The J gene is TRBJ2-2, the V gene TRBV5-1, with TRBD1 identical over 10 bases. This CDR3 has 16 amino acids. V shed 4 bases, J shed 1 base, and the junction held 4 bases outside the gene matches. Germline CDR1 and CDR2: SGHRS and YFSETQ. DNA for the CDR3: TGCGCCAGCAGCACCCGGACAGGGGGGAACACCGGGGAGCTGTTTTTT. Its protein product is CASSTRTGGNTGELFF.

This rearrangement joins TRBV19 to TRBJ2-3, with D possibly TRBD1 on 5 matching bases. Germline-derived CDR1 and CDR2 are LNHDA and SQIVND (reference sequence). The ends were cut back, 0 bases at V and 0 bases at J, with 7 bases in the middle. CDR3 length: 15 residues. Here the CDR3 DNA reads TGTGCCAGTAGTATAGAGGGGCGTAGCACAGATACGCAGTATTTT. It specifies CASSIEGRSTDTQYF.

The chain links TRBV6-1 to TRBJ1-3; 10 nucleotides line up with TRBD1. Trimming removed 3 bases from V and 2 bases from J; junction bases left unmatched: 7. The length of the CDR3 is 17 residues. The V gene's germline CDR1 is MNHNS and CDR2 SASEGT. CDR3 bases: TGTGCCAGCAGTGAGGGACAGGGGAGATTAGCTGGAAACACCATATATTTT. It translates to CASSEGQGRLAGNTIYF.

The CDR3 DNA reads TGTGCCAGCAGCTTAGGCCAGGGAAGTAGTGGCTACACCTTC. It encodes CASSLGQGSSGYTF. This rearrangement joins TRBV7-9 to TRBJ1-2; perhaps TRBD1 as D (5 bases). The CDR3 has 14 amino acids. V was shortened by 1 base and J by 7 bases, with 13 bases between the two germline ends. Germline CDR1 reads SEHNR; CDR2 reads FQNEAQ (reference sequence).

This clone was picked up a small number of times. The chain recombines TRBV5-6 with TRBJ1-1, with D possibly matching TRBD1 (6 bases). This CDR3 contains 15 residues. Trimming took off 0 bases at V and 1 base at J, with 10 bases between the two ends. The germline CDR1 and CDR2 sequences are SGHDT and YYEEEE. This CDR3 reads CASSLETGQNTEAFF. CDR3 nucleotides: TGTGCCAGCAGCTTGGAAACAGGGCAGAACACTGAAGCTTTCTTT.

This clone was seen a single time. J is TRBJ2-7 and V is TRBV27; no definite D call. The length of the CDR3 is 13 residues. The germline V gene encodes CDR1 MNHEY and CDR2 SMNVEV (reference sequence). The V end lost 4 bases, the J end lost 4 bases, and 11 bases lay between the germline ends. CDR3: CASSYGRQYEQYF. CDR3 DNA sequence: TGTGCCAGCAGTTATGGCAGACAATACGAGCAGTACTTC.

This clone was detected once. The V call is TRBV7-2, the J call TRBJ2-3; weak D call: TRBD2 (5 bases). V gave up 6 bases and J gave up 4 bases, with 26 bases separating them. The germline V gene encodes CDR1 SGHTA and CDR2 FQGNSA. This CDR3 is built from 18 residues. CDR3 nucleotides: TGTGCCAGCAGTAGAACCTACTCCGGCGGGCTAAGGTCAGATACGCAGTATTTT. This sequence encodes CASSRTYSGGLRSDTQYF.

The rearrangement uses TRBV3-1 (or the pseudogene TRBV3-2) and TRBJ2-5; 10 bases line up with TRBD2. Trimming took 5 bases from V and 5 from J; bases not matched to a gene: 5. Germline values: CDR1 LGHDT, CDR2 YNNKEL (reference sequence). The CDR3 sequence is 14 residues long. In DNA, the CDR3 is TGTGCCAGCAGCGGAAGCGGGAGGGGGGAGACCCAGTACTTC. Its protein is CASSGSGRGETQYF.

V is TRBV7-9 and J is TRBJ2-5; D possibly corresponds to TRBD1 (6 bases). Trimming left V 2 bases short and J 5 bases short, with 18 bases between. Germline lookup yields CDR1 SEHNR and CDR2 FQNEAQ (reference sequence). The CDR3 has 16 amino acids. CDR3 bases: TGTGCCAGCAGCTTAATCCAGGGGTACGAGCTGGAGACCCAGTACTTC. Protein: CASSLIQGYELETQYF.

The chain employs TRBV10-3 and TRBJ2-6, with D perhaps TRBD1 (6 bases). Germline assignment: CDR1 ENHRY and CDR2 SYGVKD. This CDR3 is built from 17 residues. V was pared by 6 bases and J by 2 bases, with 17 bases between. The CDR3 coding sequence is TGTGCCATCAGACCCAGGGGCGACGGAACTGGGGCCAACGTCCTGACTTTC. Translated, it gives CAIRPRGDGTGANVLTF.